Listed here are 6 T cell receptor beta chains from one sample, sequenced in a study of T cell responses to AZD1222 COVID-19 vaccine. Clones were read by immunoSEQ multiplex PCR, and TCRdb kept only the in-frame ones, dropping some. The table includes tens of thousands of clones, about 90% detected once. The sequencing here drew on peripheral blood, taken on day 0 of AZD1222 vaccination. The receptors were gathered from an adult in good health.

The chain couples TRBV4-2 to TRBJ1-1, with 8 bases lining up with TRBD1. Trimming cost V 6 bases and J 4 bases; bases outside gene matches: 10. CDR1 is LGHNA and CDR2 is YNFKEQ in the germline V gene. The CDR3 has 15 residues. In DNA form, the CDR3 reads TGTGCCAGCAGGGCGGAGGACAGGGCGGCCACTGAAGCTTTCTTT. This codes for CASRAEDRAATEAFF.

This clone was counted a single time. The rearrangement joins TRBV12-3 or TRBV12-4 to TRBJ2-2; D might be TRBD2 (5 bases). Trimming shortened V by 5 bases and J by 4 bases, and 5 bases separated the two germline ends. The CDR3 length is 12 residues. DNA for the CDR3: TGTGCCAGCAGTACTAGCACCGGGGAGCTGTTTTTT. Translating gives CASSTSTGELFF.

The CDR3 DNA reads as TGTGCCAGCAGCTCTGGACTAGCTAACTTTAGGGGAGATACGCAGTATTTT. As protein: CASSSGLANFRGDTQYF. This chain links TRBV5-4 with TRBJ2-3, with TRBD2 matching over 8 bases. Germline CDR1 SGHNT, CDR2 YYREEE (reference sequence). V gave up 3 bases and J gave up 5 bases; unmatched junction bases: 14. The CDR3 spans 17 residues.

J is TRBJ1-6 and V is TRBV6-5; TRBD1 might be the D (6 bases). Deletions cut 4 bases from V and 9 bases from J, with 16 bases between. This CDR3 comprises 15 residues. Germline V gene lookup returns CDR1 MNHEY and CDR2 SVGAGI. DNA of the CDR3: TGTGCCAGCAGTTCCAGACAGGCCCACTTTTCACCCCTCCACTTT. Translation: CASSSRQAHFSPLHF.

The chain couples TRBV4-1 to TRBJ1-5; D uncertain. Germline CDR1 is MGHRA and CDR2 is YSYEKL. V lost 1 base, J lost 2 bases, and 9 bases lay in between. The CDR3 contains 15 residues. The CDR3, as DNA: TGCGCCAGCAGCCAAGTGGTTATCGGCAATCAGCCCCAGCATTTT. It is translated as CASSQVVIGNQPQHF.

This clone was picked up one time. This chain connects TRBV6-5 to TRBJ2-7, with 8 bases matching TRBD1. The junction had 9 bases not matched to a gene; V was cut back by 6 bases and J by 5 bases. From germline, CDR1 is MNHEY and CDR2 SVGAGI. The CDR3 totals 14 residues. The CDR3 protein is CASSHRDRSHEQYF. For the CDR3, the DNA is TGTGCCAGCAGCCACCGGGACAGGAGCCACGAGCAGTACTTC.